These T cell receptor beta chains were read from a single sample in a study of blood T cell repertoires in COVID-19. Sequencing was performed with immunoSEQ multiplex PCR; in TCRdb, only in-frame clones are kept and a portion is missing. Of a few hundred thousand clones in the sample, around 87% were seen once. The sequenced sample consisted of PBMCs or T cells enriched from blood (not recorded which). These receptors came from a man in his forties in a cohort exposed to, infected with or recovered from COVID-19 (not recorded which). The CDR3 runs from the conserved cysteine through the conserved F or W. Each record gives: V gene, clone size, J gene, CDR3 protein. Clone size, where shown, is once, few, many, or a class for clones that have expanded.

v_call: TRBV3-1/TRBV3-2
clone_size: -
j_call: TRBJ2-7
cdr3_aa: CASSQVSRLAGAYEQYF

v_call: TRBV2
clone_size: -
j_call: TRBJ2-7
cdr3_aa: CASRRTSGEGREQYF

v_call: TRBV19
clone_size: -
j_call: TRBJ2-4
cdr3_aa: CASSNPFWEGHPRNKYF

v_call: TRBV9
clone_size: -
j_call: TRBJ2-7
cdr3_aa: CASSRAGSSYEQYF

v_call: TRBV19
clone_size: -
j_call: TRBJ1-2
cdr3_aa: CASSTQGSSDYGYTF

v_call: TRBV2
clone_size: -
j_call: TRBJ2-2
cdr3_aa: CASRETGSSTGELFF

v_call: TRBV5-1
clone_size: -
j_call: TRBJ1-6
cdr3_aa: CASSRTEAGSYNSPLHF

v_call: TRBV21-1
clone_size: -
j_call: TRBJ2-5
cdr3_aa: CASSKFGGQETQYF

v_call: TRBV5-1
clone_size: -
j_call: TRBJ2-1
cdr3_aa: CASSLQGVSLSSYNEQFF

v_call: TRBV7-3
clone_size: -
j_call: TRBJ2-7
cdr3_aa: CASSSGTSGIYEQYF

v_call: TRBV5-4
clone_size: -
j_call: TRBJ2-7
cdr3_aa: CASSMDSGRGYEQYF

v_call: TRBV11-2
clone_size: -
j_call: TRBJ1-5
cdr3_aa: CASSLEYNQPQHF

v_call: TRBV29-1
clone_size: -
j_call: TRBJ2-5
cdr3_aa: CSVEEWQSAQYF

v_call: TRBV5-5
clone_size: -
j_call: TRBJ1-3
cdr3_aa: CASSLKQKGNTIYF

v_call: TRBV28
clone_size: -
j_call: TRBJ1-3
cdr3_aa: CASVTPGSGNTIYF

v_call: TRBV24-1
clone_size: few
j_call: TRBJ1-5
cdr3_aa: CATSDASLYQPQHF

v_call: TRBV5-1
clone_size: -
j_call: TRBJ1-2
cdr3_aa: CASSTGPTGYGYTF

v_call: TRBV11-2
clone_size: -
j_call: TRBJ2-1
cdr3_aa: CASSMSGNEQFF

v_call: TRBV29-1
clone_size: -
j_call: TRBJ1-1
cdr3_aa: CSVQGARTEAFF

v_call: TRBV5-1
clone_size: once
j_call: TRBJ2-5
cdr3_aa: CASRTGTKETQYF

v_call: TRBV5-6
clone_size: -
j_call: TRBJ2-3
cdr3_aa: CASSPGTSTDTQYF

v_call: TRBV18
clone_size: -
j_call: TRBJ1-4
cdr3_aa: CASSPQTGQEATNEKLFF

v_call: TRBV15
clone_size: few
j_call: TRBJ2-3
cdr3_aa: CATSHSSSTDTQYF

v_call: TRBV28
clone_size: -
j_call: TRBJ2-7
cdr3_aa: CASRQTGGDYEQYF

v_call: TRBV2
clone_size: -
j_call: TRBJ2-5
cdr3_aa: CASSARTGGYETQYF

v_call: TRBV6-5
clone_size: once
j_call: TRBJ1-4
cdr3_aa: CASSFRQTLNEKLFF

v_call: TRBV12-3/TRBV12-4
clone_size: -
j_call: TRBJ2-7
cdr3_aa: CASSLDLQGPTF

v_call: TRBV28
clone_size: once
j_call: TRBJ2-1
cdr3_aa: CASTSLWVQVQFF

v_call: TRBV19
clone_size: -
j_call: TRBJ1-1
cdr3_aa: CASSDVGQRVNTEAFF

v_call: TRBV5-1
clone_size: -
j_call: TRBJ1-2
cdr3_aa: CASRRTGGVRSTF

v_call: TRBV19
clone_size: once
j_call: TRBJ2-5
cdr3_aa: CASSIDRGTETQYF

v_call: TRBV6-2/TRBV6-3
clone_size: -
j_call: TRBJ2-7
cdr3_aa: CASSYAGTGGYEQYF

v_call: TRBV5-4
clone_size: -
j_call: TRBJ2-1
cdr3_aa: CASSPRTSGGTSYNEQFF

v_call: TRBV6-1
clone_size: -
j_call: TRBJ2-6
cdr3_aa: CASSEIGGDGANVLTF

v_call: TRBV28
clone_size: -
j_call: TRBJ2-1
cdr3_aa: CASRGTGYNIYNEQFF

v_call: TRBV5-6
clone_size: -
j_call: TRBJ2-3
cdr3_aa: CASSLGLGTDTQYF

v_call: TRBV28
clone_size: -
j_call: TRBJ1-6
cdr3_aa: CASSLGGVGNSPLHF

v_call: TRBV3-1/TRBV3-2
clone_size: -
j_call: TRBJ1-3
cdr3_aa: CASSPGTRSGNTIYF

v_call: TRBV28
clone_size: -
j_call: TRBJ2-7
cdr3_aa: CASSYQTYEQYF

v_call: TRBV3-1/TRBV3-2
clone_size: -
j_call: TRBJ2-7
cdr3_aa: CASSPGLAGFSYEQYF

v_call: TRBV5-1
clone_size: once
j_call: TRBJ2-7
cdr3_aa: CASSLGNTGYSYEQYF

v_call: TRBV7-9
clone_size: few
j_call: TRBJ2-1
cdr3_aa: CASSLQGEQFF

v_call: TRBV19
clone_size: -
j_call: TRBJ1-5
cdr3_aa: CASSNRGDQPQHF

v_call: TRBV5-8
clone_size: -
j_call: TRBJ2-7
cdr3_aa: CASILGAGQGAYEQYF

v_call: TRBV7-2
clone_size: -
j_call: TRBJ1-6
cdr3_aa: CASSPGEGLINSPLHF

v_call: TRBV11-2
clone_size: -
j_call: TRBJ2-1
cdr3_aa: CASSLDPLAPYNEQFF

v_call: TRBV20-1
clone_size: -
j_call: TRBJ1-1
cdr3_aa: CSASGGQAMNTEAFF

v_call: TRBV18
clone_size: -
j_call: TRBJ1-1
cdr3_aa: CASSPKGGTEAFF

v_call: TRBV7-8
clone_size: -
j_call: TRBJ2-1
cdr3_aa: CASTLTRHRESGEQFF

v_call: TRBV5-6
clone_size: once
j_call: TRBJ1-3
cdr3_aa: CASSFSGTGISGNTIYF

v_call: TRBV3-1/TRBV3-2
clone_size: -
j_call: TRBJ2-5
cdr3_aa: CASSQDRGFQETQYF